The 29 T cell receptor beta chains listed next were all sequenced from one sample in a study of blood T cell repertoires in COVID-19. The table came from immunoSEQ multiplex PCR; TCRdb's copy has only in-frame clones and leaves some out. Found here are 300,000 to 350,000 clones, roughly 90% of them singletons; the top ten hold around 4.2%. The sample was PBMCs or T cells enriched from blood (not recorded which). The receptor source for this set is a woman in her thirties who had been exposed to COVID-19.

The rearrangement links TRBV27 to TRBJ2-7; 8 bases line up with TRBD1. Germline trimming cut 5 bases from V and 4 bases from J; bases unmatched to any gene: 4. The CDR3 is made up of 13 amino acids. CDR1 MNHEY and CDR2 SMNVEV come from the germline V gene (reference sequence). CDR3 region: CASSPGQAYEQYF. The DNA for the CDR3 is TGTGCCAGCAGTCCGGGACAGGCTTACGAGCAGTACTTC.

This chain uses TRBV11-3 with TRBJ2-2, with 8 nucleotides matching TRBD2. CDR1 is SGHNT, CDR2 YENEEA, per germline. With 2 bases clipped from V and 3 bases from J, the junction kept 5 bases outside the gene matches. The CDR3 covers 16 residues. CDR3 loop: CASSLKRGTYTGELFF. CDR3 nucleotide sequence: TGTGCCAGCAGCTTAAAGCGGGGGACTTACACCGGGGAGCTGTTTTTT.

The CDR3 sequence: CASSGNGNSPLHF. Written as DNA, the CDR3 is TGTGCCAGCTCGGGGAACGGGAATTCACCCCTCCACTTT. The J gene is TRBJ1-6, the V gene TRBV12-3 or TRBV12-4, with D unclear. The CDR3 is 13 residues long. Trimming took off 8 bases at V and 7 bases at J, with 12 bases between the two ends.

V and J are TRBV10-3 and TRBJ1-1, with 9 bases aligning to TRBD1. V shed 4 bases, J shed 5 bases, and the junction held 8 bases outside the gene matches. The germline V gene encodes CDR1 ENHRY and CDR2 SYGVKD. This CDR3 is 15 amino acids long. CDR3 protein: CAISGGQGGETEAFF. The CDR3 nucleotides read TGTGCCATCAGTGGGGGACAGGGAGGAGAAACTGAAGCTTTCTTT.

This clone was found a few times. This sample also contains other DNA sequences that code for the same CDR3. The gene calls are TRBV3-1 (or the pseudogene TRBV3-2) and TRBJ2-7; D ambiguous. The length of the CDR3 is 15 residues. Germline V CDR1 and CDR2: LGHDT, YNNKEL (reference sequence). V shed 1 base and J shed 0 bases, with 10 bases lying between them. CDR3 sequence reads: CASSQAWASSYEQYF. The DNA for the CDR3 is TGTGCCAGCAGCCAAGCCTGGGCCAGCTCCTACGAGCAGTACTTC.

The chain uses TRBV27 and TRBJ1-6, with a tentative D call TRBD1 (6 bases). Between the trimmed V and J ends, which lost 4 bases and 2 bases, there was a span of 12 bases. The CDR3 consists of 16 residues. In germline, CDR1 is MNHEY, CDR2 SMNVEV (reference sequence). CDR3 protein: CASSYRGQPYNSPLHF. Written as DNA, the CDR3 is TGTGCCAGCAGTTATCGAGGACAGCCCTATAATTCACCCCTCCACTTT.

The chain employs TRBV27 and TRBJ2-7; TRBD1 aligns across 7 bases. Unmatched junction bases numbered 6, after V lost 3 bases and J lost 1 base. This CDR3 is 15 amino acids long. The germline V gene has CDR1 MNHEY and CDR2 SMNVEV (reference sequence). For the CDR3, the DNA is TGTGCCAGCAGTTTCCGCCGGGACAGTTCCTACGAGCAGTACTTC. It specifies CASSFRRDSSYEQYF.

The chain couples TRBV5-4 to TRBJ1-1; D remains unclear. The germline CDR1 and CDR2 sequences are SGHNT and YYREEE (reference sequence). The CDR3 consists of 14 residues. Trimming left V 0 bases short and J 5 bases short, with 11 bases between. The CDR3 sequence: CASSLALGMTEAFF. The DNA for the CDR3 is TGTGCCAGCAGCTTGGCGCTCGGGATGACTGAAGCTTTCTTT.

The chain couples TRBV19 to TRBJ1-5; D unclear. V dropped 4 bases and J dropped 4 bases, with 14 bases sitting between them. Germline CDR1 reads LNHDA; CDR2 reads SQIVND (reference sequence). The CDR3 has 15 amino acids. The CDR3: CASSKPRPSNQPQHF. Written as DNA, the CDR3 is TGTGCCAGTAGTAAGCCCCGCCCGAGTAATCAGCCCCAGCATTTT.

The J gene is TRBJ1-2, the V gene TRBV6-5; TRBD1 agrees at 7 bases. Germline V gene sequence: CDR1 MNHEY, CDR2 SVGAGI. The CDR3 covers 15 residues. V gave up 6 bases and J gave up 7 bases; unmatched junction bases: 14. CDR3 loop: CASSSRDRYRVGYTF. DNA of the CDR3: TGTGCCAGCAGCTCTCGGGACAGATACAGAGTTGGCTACACCTTC.

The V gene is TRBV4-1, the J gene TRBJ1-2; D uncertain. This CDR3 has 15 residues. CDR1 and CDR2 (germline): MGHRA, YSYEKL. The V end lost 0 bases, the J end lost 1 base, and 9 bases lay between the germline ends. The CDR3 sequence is CASSQERAVNYGYTF. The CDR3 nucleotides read TGCGCCAGCAGCCAAGAAAGAGCGGTTAACTATGGCTACACCTTC.

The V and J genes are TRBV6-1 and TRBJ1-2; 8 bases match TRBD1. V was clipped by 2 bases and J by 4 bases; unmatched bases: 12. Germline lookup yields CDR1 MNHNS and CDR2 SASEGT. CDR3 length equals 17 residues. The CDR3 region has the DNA TGTGCCAGCAGTGAAACTTTCTCCGGGACAGGAGGCTATGGCTACACCTTC. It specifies CASSETFSGTGGYGYTF.

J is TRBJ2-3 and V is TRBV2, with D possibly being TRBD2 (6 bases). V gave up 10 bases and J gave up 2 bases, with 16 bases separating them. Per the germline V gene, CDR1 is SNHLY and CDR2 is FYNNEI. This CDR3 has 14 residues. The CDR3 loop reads CATHWGGSTDTQYF. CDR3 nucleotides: TGTGCCACCCATTGGGGAGGCTCCACAGATACGCAGTATTTT.

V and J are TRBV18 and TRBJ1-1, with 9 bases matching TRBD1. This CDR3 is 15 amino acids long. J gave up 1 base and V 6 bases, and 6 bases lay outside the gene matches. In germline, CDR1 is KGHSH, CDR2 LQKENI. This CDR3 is CASSLRTGANTEAFF. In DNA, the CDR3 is TGTGCCAGCTCCCTTCGGACAGGGGCGAACACTGAAGCTTTCTTT.

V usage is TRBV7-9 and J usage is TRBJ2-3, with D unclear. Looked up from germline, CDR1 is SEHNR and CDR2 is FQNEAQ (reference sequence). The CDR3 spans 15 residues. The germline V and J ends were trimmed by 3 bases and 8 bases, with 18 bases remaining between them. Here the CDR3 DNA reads TGTGCCAGCAGCTTGGAGACTGTGCCCTCGGTTACGCAGTATTTT. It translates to CASSLETVPSVTQYF. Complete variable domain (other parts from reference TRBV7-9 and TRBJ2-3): DTGVSQNPRHKITKRGQNVTFRCDPISEHNRLYWYRQTLGQGPEFLTYFQNEAQLEKSRLLSDRFSAERPKGSFSTLEIQRTEQGDSAMYLCASSLETVPSVTQYFGPGTRLTVL.

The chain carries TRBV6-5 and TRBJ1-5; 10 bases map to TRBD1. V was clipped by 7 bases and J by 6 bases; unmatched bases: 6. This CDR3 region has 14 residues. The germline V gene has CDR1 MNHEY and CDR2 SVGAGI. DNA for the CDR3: TGTGCCAGCAAAGACAGGGGGCAACGTCAGCCCCAGCATTTT. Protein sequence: CASKDRGQRQPQHF.

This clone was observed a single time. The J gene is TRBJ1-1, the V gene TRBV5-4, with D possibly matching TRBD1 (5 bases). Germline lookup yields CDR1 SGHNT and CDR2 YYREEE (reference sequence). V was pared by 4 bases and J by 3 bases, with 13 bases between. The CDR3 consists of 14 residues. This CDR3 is CASSLDARDTEAFF. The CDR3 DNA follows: TGTGCCAGCAGCCTTGACGCCAGGGACACTGAAGCTTTCTTT.

CDR3 sequence (DNA): TGTGCCAGCAGGGGGACAGCCACAGATACGCAGTATTTT. This codes for CASRGTATDTQYF. This chain links TRBV6-5 with TRBJ2-3; 7 bases are shared with TRBD1. Looked up from germline, CDR1 is MNHEY and CDR2 is SVGAGI. CDR3 length: 13 amino acids. With V trimmed by 6 bases and J by 2 bases, 2 bases remained unmatched.

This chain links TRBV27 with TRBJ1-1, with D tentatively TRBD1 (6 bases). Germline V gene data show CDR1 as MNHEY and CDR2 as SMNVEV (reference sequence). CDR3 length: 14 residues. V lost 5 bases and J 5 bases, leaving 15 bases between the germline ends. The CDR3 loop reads CASSARGIRTEAFF. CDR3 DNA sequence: TGTGCCAGCAGTGCGAGGGGGATTCGGACTGAAGCTTTCTTT.

The CDR3 DNA follows: TGTGCCACCAGCAACTACATGGGCTACGAGCAGTACTTC. Protein product: CATSNYMGYEQYF. The rearrangement links TRBV15 to TRBJ2-7; no reliable D call. Germline V lookup: CDR1 LNHNV, CDR2 YYDKDF (reference sequence). With 4 bases removed from V and 3 bases from J, the gap between germline ends came to 10 bases. This CDR3 spans 13 amino acids.

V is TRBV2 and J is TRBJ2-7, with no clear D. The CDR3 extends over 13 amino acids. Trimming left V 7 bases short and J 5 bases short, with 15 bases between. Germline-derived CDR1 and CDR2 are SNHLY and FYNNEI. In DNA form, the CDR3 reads TGTGCCAGCATACGGTTGAAAATGAACGAGCAGTACTTC. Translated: CASIRLKMNEQYF.

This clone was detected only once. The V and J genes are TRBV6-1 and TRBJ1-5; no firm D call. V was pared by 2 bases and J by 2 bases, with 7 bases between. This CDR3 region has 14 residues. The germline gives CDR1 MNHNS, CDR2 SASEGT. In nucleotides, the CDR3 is TGTGCCAGCAGTGAATCCGGGGGCAATCAGCCCCAGCATTTT. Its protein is CASSESGGNQPQHF.

The DNA for the CDR3 is TGTGCCAGCTCACCACGACAGGGTTTGAACTATGGCTACACCTTC. Translated: CASSPRQGLNYGYTF. The V gene is TRBV18, the J gene TRBJ1-2; 7 bases are shared with TRBD1. CDR1 and CDR2 from the germline V gene are KGHSH and LQKENI. V shed 1 base and J 2 bases; nucleotides not matched to a gene: 4. The CDR3 runs to 15 residues.

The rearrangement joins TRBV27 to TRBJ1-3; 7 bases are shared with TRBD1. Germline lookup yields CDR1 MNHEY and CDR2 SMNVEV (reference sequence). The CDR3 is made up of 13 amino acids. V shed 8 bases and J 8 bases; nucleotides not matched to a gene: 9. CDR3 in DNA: TGTGCCAGCTCCCCGTGGCAGGGGGACACCATATATTTT. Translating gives CASSPWQGDTIYF.

In DNA, the CDR3 is TGCGCCAGCAGCTCGATGCACAGTGAAGCTTTCTTT. Its translation: CASSSMHSEAFF. The V and J genes are TRBV5-1 and TRBJ1-1; the D is unclear. The CDR3 is 12 residues long. Trimming removed 3 bases from V and 7 bases from J, with 10 bases in between. Germline CDR1 SGHRS, CDR2 YFSETQ.

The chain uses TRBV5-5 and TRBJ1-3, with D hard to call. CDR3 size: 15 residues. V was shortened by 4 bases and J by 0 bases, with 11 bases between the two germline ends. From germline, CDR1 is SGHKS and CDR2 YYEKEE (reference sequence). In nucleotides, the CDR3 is TGTGCCAGCAGCCCCATGACGGGCTCTGGAAACACCATATATTTT. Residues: CASSPMTGSGNTIYF.

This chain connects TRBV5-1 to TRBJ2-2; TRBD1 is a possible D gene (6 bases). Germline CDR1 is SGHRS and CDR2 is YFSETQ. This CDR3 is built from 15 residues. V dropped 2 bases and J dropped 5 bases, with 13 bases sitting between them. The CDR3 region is CASSFEGVRTGELFF. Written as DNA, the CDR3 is TGCGCCAGCAGCTTTGAGGGGGTCCGGACCGGGGAGCTGTTTTTT.

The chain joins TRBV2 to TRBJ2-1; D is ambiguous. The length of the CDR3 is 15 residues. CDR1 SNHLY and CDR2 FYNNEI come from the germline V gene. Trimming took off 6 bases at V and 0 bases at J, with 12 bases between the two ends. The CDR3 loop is CASSPQVASYNEQFF. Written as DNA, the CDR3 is TGTGCCAGCAGCCCCCAGGTCGCCTCCTACAATGAGCAGTTCTTC.

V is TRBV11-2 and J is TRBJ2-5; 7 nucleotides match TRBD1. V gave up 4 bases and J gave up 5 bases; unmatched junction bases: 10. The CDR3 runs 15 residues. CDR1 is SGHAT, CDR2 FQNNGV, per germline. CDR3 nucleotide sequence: TGTGCCAGCAGCTCCGGGACAGCCTCGGGGGAGACCCAGTACTTC. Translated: CASSSGTASGETQYF. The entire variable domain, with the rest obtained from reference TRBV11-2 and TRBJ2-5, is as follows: EAGVAQSPRYKIIEKRQSVAFWCNPISGHATLYWYQQILGQGPKLLIQFQNNGVVDDSQLPKDRFSAERLKGVDSTLKIQPAKLEDSAVYLCASSSGTASGETQYFGPGTRLLVL.